This T cell receptor (beta chain) was recorded in a study of cytomegalovirus exposure and HLA in healthy donors. Broader study findings: In vitro, a few CMV-associated chains proved specific for CMV antigens. Later genetic work tied a missense DCLRE1C variant to beta-chain V and J trimming.

The PCR was carried out with 60 Vbeta primers and 13 Jbeta primers. Some clones are missing from TCRdb's copy, which holds only in-frame ones; the method was immunoSEQ multiplex PCR. The sample has roughly 98,000 clones, about 80% seen once. A word on this clone: Its cognate antigen is unknown.

The CDR3 loop spans 14 amino acids. Between the trimmed V and J ends, which lost 0 bases and 5 bases, there was a span of 10 bases. CDR1 and CDR2 from the germline V gene are SGHAT and FQNNGV. Material for sequencing was PBMCs. The rearrangement links TRBV11-2 to TRBJ1-2; TRBD1 might be the D (6 bases). The receptor was derived from a man in his forties in good health and CMV-seronegative. The CDR3 bases are TGTGCCAGCAGCTTAGAGCGGGGGGCGTATGGCTACACCTTC. This translates into CASSLERGAYGYTF.